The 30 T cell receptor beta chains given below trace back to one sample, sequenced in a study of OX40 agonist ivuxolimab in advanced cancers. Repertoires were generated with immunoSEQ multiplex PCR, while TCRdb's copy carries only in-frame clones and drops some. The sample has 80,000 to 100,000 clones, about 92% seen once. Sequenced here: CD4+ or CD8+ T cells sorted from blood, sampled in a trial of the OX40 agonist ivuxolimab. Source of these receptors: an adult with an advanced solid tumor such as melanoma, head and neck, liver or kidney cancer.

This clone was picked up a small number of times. The CDR3 is CASSTGQHSNQPQHF. The CDR3 nucleotides are TGTGCCAGTAGTACGGGACAGCATAGCAATCAGCCCCAGCATTTT. The V gene is TRBV19, the J gene TRBJ1-5, with 7 bases identical to TRBD1. This CDR3 has 15 amino acids. Per the germline V gene, CDR1 is LNHDA and CDR2 is SQIVND (reference sequence). V was clipped by 4 bases and J by 0 bases; unmatched bases: 3. The full variable domain, rest sourced from reference TRBV19 and TRBJ1-5, is DGGITQSPKYLFRKEGQNVTLSCEQNLNHDAMYWYRQDPGQGLRLIYYSQIVNDFQKGDIAEGYSVSREKKESFPLTVTSAQKNPTAFYLCASSTGQHSNQPQHFGDGTRLSIL.

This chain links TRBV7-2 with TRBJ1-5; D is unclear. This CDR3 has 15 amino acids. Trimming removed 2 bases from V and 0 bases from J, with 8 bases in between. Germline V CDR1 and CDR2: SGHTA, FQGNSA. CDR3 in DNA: TGTGCCAGCAGCTTAATGGGCTATAGCAATCAGCCCCAGCATTTT. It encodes CASSLMGYSNQPQHF. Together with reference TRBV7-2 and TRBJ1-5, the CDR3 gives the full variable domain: GAGVSQSPSNKVTEKGKDVELRCDPISGHTALYWYRQSLGQGLEFLIYFQGNSAPDKSGLPSDRFSAERTGGSVSTLTIQRTQQEDSAVYLCASSLMGYSNQPQHFGDGTRLSIL.

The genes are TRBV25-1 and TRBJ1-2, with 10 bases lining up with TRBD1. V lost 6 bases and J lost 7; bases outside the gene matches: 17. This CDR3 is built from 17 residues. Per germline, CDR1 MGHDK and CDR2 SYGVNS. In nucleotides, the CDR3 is TGTGCCAGCAGCACTTTCCACGGGACAGGGGAACTTTCTGGCTACACCTTC. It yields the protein CASSTFHGTGELSGYTF.

CDR3 coding DNA: TGTGCCTGGCGGACTAGCGGGAGGATAACAGATACGCAGTATTTT. It codes for CAWRTSGRITDTQYF. This chain uses TRBV30 with TRBJ2-3, with 14 bases matching TRBD2. The CDR3 consists of 15 residues. Germline V gene sequence: CDR1 GTSNPN, CDR2 SVGIG (reference sequence). The junction had 4 bases not matched to a gene; V was cut back by 5 bases and J by 3 bases.

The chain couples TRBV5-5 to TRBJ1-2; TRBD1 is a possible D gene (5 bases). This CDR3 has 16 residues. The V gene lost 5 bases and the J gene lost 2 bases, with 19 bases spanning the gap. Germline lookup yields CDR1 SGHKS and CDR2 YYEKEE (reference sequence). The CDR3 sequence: CASSLLSTGPNYGYTF. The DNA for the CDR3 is TGTGCCAGCAGTTTGCTTAGCACAGGCCCCAACTATGGCTACACCTTC.

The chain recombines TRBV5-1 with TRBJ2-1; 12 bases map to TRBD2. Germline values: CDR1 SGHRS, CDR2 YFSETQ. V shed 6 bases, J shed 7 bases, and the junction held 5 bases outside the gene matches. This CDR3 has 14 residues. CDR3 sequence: CASKSTSGGNEQFF. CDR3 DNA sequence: TGCGCCAGCAAATCGACTAGCGGGGGTAATGAGCAGTTCTTC.

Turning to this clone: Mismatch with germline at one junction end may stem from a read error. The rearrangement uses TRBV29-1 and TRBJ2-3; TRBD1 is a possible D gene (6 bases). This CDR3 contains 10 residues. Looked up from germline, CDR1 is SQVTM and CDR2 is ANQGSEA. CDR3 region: CSVGTETQYF. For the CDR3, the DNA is TGCAGCGTTGGGACAGAGACGCAGTATTTT.

This CDR3 is CASSQVTASGLYNEQFF. CDR3 DNA: TGTGCCAGCAGCCAAGTCACCGCTAGCGGGCTCTACAATGAGCAGTTCTTC. This chain uses TRBV4-2 with TRBJ2-1; TRBD2 aligns across 8 bases. V was pared by 1 base and J by 3 bases, with 8 bases of the junction left unmatched. CDR1 and CDR2 (germline): LGHNA, YNFKEQ. This CDR3 contains 17 residues.

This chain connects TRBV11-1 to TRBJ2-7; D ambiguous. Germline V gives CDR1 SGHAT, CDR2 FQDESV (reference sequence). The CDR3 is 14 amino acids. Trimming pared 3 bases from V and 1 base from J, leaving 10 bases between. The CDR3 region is CASSFWGSSYEQYF. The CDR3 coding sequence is TGTGCCAGCAGCTTCTGGGGTTCATCCTACGAGCAGTACTTC.

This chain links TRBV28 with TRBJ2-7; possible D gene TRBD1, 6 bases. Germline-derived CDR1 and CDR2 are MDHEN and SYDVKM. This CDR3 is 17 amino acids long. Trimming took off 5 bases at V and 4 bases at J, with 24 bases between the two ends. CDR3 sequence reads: CASSPRAGVPNGYEQYF. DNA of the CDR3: TGTGCCAGCAGTCCTAGAGCAGGGGTCCCTAATGGATACGAGCAGTACTTC.

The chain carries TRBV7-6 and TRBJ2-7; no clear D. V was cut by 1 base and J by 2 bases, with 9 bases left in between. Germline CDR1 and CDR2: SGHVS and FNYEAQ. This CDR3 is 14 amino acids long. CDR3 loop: CASSLGVITYEQYF. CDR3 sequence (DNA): TGTGCCAGCAGCTTAGGGGTAATAACCTACGAGCAGTACTTC.

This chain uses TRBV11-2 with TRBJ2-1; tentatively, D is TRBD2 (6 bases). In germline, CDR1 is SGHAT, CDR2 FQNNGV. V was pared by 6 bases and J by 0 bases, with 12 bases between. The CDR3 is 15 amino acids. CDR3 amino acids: CASRTSGPSYNEQFF. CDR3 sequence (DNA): TGTGCCAGCAGGACAAGCGGGCCCTCCTACAATGAGCAGTTCTTC. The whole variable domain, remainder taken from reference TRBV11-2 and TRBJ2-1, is EAGVAQSPRYKIIEKRQSVAFWCNPISGHATLYWYQQILGQGPKLLIQFQNNGVVDDSQLPKDRFSAERLKGVDSTLKIQPAKLEDSAVYLCASRTSGPSYNEQFFGPGTRLTVL.

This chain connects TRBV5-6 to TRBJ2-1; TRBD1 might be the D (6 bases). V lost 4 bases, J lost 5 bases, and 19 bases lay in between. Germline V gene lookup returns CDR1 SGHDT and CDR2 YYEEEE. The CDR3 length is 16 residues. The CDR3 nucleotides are TGTGCCAGCAGCCGTTTGAGGCAGGGGACCCACAATGAGCAGTTCTTC. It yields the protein CASSRLRQGTHNEQFF. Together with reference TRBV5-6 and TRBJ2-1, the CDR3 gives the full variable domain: DAGVTQSPTHLIKTRGQQVTLRCSPKSGHDTVSWYQQALGQGPQFIFQYYEEEERQRGNFPDRFSGHQFPNYSSELNVNALLLGDSALYLCASSRLRQGTHNEQFFGPGTRLTVL.

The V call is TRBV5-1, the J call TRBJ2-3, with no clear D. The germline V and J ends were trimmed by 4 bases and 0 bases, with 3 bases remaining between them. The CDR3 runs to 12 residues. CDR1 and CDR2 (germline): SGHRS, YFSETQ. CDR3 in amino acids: CASSRSTDTQYF. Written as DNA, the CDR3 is TGCGCCAGCAGCAGAAGCACAGATACGCAGTATTTT. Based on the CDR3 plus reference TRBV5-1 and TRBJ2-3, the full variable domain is KAGVTQTPRYLIKTRGQQVTLSCSPISGHRSVSWYQQTPGQGLQFLFEYFSETQRNKGNFPGRFSGRQFSNSRSEMNVSTLELGDSALYLCASSRSTDTQYFGPGTRLTVL.

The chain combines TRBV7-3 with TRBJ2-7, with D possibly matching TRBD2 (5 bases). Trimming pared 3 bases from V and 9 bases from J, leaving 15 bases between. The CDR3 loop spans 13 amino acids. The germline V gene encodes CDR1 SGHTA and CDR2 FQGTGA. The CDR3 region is CASSFAARGGQYV. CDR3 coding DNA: TGTGCCAGCAGCTTCGCGGCCCGAGGAGGGCAGTACGTC.

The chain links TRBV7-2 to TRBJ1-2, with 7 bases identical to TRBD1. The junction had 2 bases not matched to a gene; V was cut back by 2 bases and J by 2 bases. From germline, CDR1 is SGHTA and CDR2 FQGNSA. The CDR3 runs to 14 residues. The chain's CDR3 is CASSLRDRNYGYTF. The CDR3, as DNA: TGTGCCAGCAGCTTACGGGACAGAAACTATGGCTACACCTTC.

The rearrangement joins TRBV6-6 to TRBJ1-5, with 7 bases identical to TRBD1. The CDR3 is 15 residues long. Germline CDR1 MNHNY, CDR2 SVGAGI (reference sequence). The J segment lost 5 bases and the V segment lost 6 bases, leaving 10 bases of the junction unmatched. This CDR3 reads CASSSDREIHQPQHF. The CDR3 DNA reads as TGTGCCAGCAGCTCCGACAGGGAAATACATCAGCCCCAGCATTTT.

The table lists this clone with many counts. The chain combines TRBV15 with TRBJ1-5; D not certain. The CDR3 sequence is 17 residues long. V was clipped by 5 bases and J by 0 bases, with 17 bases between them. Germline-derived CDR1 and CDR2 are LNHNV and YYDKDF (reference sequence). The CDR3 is CATSYERAGYSNQPQHF. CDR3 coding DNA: TGTGCCACCAGCTACGAGAGGGCCGGGTATAGCAATCAGCCCCAGCATTTT.

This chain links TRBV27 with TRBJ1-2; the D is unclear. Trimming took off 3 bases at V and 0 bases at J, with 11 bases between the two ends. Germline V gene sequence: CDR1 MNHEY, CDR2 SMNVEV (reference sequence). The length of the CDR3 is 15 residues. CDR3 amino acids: CASSFNGRANYGYTF. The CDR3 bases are TGTGCCAGCAGTTTCAACGGCAGAGCTAACTATGGCTACACCTTC.

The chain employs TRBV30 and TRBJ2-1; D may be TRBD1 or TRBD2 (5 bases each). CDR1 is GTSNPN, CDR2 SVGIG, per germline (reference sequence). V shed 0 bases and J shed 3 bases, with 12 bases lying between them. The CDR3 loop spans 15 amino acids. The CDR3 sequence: CAWSVGAGVYNEQFF. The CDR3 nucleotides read TGTGCCTGGAGTGTCGGGGCAGGAGTCTACAATGAGCAGTTCTTC.

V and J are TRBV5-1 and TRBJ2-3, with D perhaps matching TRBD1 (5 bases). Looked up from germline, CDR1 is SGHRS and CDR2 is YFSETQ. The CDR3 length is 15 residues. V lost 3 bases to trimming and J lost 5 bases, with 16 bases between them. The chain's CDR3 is CASSWSWARVDTQYF. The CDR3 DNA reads TGCGCCAGCAGCTGGAGTTGGGCCAGGGTAGATACGCAGTATTTT.

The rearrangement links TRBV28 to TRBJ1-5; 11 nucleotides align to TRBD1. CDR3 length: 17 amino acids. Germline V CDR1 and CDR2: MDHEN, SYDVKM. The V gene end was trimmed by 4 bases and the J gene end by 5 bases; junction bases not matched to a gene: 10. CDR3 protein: CASSSLGQGAGDQPQHF. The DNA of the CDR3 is TGTGCCAGCAGTTCCCTAGGACAGGGGGCAGGGGATCAGCCCCAGCATTTT.

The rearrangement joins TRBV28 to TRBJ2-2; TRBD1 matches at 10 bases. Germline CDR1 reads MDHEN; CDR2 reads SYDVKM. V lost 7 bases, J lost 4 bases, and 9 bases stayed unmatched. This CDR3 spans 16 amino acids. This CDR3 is CASTLAGQGITGELFF. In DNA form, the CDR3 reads TGTGCCAGCACCCTCGCGGGACAGGGGATCACCGGGGAGCTGTTTTTT. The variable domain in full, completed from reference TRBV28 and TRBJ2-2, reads DVKVTQSSRYLVKRTGEKVFLECVQDMDHENMFWYRQDPGLGLRLIYFSYDVKMKEKGDIPEGYSVSREKKERFSLILESASTNQTSMYLCASTLAGQGITGELFFGEGSRLTVL.

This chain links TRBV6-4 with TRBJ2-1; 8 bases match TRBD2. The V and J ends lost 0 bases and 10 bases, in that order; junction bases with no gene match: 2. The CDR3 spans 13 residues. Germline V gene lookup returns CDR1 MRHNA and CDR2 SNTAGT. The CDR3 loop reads CASSDSLAGEQFF. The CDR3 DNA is TGTGCCAGCAGTGACTCGTTAGCGGGGGAGCAGTTCTTC.

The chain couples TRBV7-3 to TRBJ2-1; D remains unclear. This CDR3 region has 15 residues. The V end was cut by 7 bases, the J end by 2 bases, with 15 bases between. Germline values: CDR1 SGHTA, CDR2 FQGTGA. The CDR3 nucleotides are TGTGCCAGCACCCTAGGTCCGGTCCCCTACAATGAGCAGTTCTTC. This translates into CASTLGPVPYNEQFF.

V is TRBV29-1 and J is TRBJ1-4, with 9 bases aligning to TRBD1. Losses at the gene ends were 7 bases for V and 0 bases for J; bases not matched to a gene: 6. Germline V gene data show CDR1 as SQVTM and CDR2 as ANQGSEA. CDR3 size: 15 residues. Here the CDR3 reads CSAGQGPATNEKLFF. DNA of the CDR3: TGCAGCGCCGGACAGGGGCCTGCAACTAATGAAAAACTGTTTTTT.

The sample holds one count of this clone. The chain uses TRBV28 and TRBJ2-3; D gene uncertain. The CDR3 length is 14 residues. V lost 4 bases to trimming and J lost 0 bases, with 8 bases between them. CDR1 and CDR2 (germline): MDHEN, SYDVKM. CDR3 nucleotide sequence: TGTGCCAGCAGTTCTCACAGTAGCACAGATACGCAGTATTTT. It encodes CASSSHSSTDTQYF. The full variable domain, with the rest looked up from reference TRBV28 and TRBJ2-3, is DVKVTQSSRYLVKRTGEKVFLECVQDMDHENMFWYRQDPGLGLRLIYFSYDVKMKEKGDIPEGYSVSREKKERFSLILESASTNQTSMYLCASSSHSSTDTQYFGPGTRLTVL.

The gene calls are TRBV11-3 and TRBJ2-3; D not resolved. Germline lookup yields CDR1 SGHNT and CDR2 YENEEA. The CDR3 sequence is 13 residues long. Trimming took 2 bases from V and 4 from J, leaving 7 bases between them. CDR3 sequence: CASSLMPPDTQYF. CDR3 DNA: TGTGCCAGCAGCTTAATGCCCCCAGATACGCAGTATTTT.

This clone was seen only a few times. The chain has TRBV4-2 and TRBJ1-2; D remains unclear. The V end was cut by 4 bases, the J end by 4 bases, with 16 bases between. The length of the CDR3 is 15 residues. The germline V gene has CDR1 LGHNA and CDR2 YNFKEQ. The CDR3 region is CASSLTDRETYGYTF. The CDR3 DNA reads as TGTGCCAGCAGCCTGACGGACCGAGAGACCTATGGCTACACCTTC.

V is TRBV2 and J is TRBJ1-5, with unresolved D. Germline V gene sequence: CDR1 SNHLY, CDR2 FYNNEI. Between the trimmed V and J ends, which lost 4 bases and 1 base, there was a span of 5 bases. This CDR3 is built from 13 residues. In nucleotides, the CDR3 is TGTGCCAGCAGTGCGGGGAGCAATCAGCCCCAGCATTTT. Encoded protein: CASSAGSNQPQHF.